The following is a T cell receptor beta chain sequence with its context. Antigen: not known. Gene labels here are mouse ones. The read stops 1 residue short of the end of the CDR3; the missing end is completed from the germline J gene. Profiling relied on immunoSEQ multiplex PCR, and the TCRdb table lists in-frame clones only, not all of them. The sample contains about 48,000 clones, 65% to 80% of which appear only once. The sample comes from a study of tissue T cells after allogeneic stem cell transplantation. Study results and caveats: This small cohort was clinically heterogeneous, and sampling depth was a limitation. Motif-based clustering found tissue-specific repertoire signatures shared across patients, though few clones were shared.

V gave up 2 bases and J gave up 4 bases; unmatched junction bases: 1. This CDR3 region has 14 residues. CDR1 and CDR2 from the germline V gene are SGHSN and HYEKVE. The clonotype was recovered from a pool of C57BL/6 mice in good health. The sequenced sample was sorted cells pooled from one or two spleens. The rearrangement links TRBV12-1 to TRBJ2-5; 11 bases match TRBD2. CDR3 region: CASSRTGGKDTQYF. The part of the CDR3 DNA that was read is TGTGCCAGCTCTCGGACTGGGGGGAAAGACACCCAGTAC.